The 5 T cell receptor beta chains below come from one sample, sequenced in a study of cytomegalovirus exposure and HLA in healthy donors (dated by TCRdb to the late 2010s). The method behind the library was the immunoSEQ multiplex PCR assay. In its TCRdb copy, this immuneACCESS table keeps in-frame sequences only and misses some clones. Where compared with another copy, unresolved V genes explain less than half of these, and the others have no known cause. Across this sample there are about 56,000 clones, with roughly 93% seen only once. The ten largest clones represent more than 1.5% of the sample. Sequencing was done on a sample of PBMCs. These TCRs come from a woman between 18 and 29 years old in good health and CMV-seropositive.

V is TRBV9 and J is TRBJ1-1, with D perhaps matching TRBD1 (5 bases). Germline-derived CDR1 and CDR2 are SGDLS and YYNGEE. V was pared by 7 bases and J by 2 bases, with 12 bases between. The CDR3 consists of 13 residues. DNA of the CDR3: TGTGCCAGCGCCAGGGTGGTTAACACTGAAGCTTTCTTT. It translates to CASARVVNTEAFF.

This rearrangement joins TRBV19 to TRBJ1-1; D call uncertain. The CDR3 covers 13 residues. Germline V gene sequence: CDR1 LNHDA, CDR2 SQIVND (reference sequence). V was shortened by 3 bases and J by 1 base, with 6 bases between the two germline ends. The CDR3 nucleotides are TGTGCCAGTAGTATTGGAGAGAACACTGAAGCTTTCTTT. This gives the protein CASSIGENTEAFF.

The V call is TRBV28, the J call TRBJ1-1; TRBD1 matches at 10 bases. The V gene end was trimmed by 6 bases and the J gene end by 4 bases; junction bases not matched to a gene: 8. The CDR3 runs 15 residues. Germline-derived CDR1 and CDR2 are MDHEN and SYDVKM. The CDR3 nucleotides read TGTGCCAGCAGGGAGACAGGGGGCAGGGGCACTGAAGCTTTCTTT. Residues: CASRETGGRGTEAFF.

The V gene is TRBV19, the J gene TRBJ2-3; 7 nucleotides agree with TRBD1. CDR1 and CDR2 (germline): LNHDA, SQIVND (reference sequence). The V gene end was trimmed by 11 bases and the J gene end by 10 bases; junction bases not matched to a gene: 12. This CDR3 has 12 residues. CDR3 sequence: CAGRQGVGPQYF. The DNA for the CDR3 is TGTGCCGGCAGACAGGGAGTGGGGCCGCAGTATTTT.

The chain uses TRBV5-1 and TRBJ1-6, with 7 bases fitting TRBD1. CDR3 length equals 19 residues. CDR1 SGHRS and CDR2 YFSETQ come from the germline V gene. V lost 6 bases to trimming and J lost 5 bases; unmatched junction nucleotides: 20. The CDR3 nucleotides are TGCGCCAGCACCCCGTCCAAAACAGGGGCCCTGATAAATAATTCACCCCTCCACTTT. Translated, it gives CASTPSKTGALINNSPLHF.